The TCR beta chain described here comes from a study of shared clonotypes between healthy human individuals. Study-wide findings and caveats: Generally, naive subsets came out with larger estimated richness than memory subsets. Limited genetic and exposure-history diversity came from having few donors. Approximately 5.1% was the fraction of naive CD4 clonotypes found shared across a handful of donors.

This CDR3 has 18 residues. Concerning this clone: Its specificity is unknown.

Only in-frame clones appear in the TCRdb table, and some are missing; sequencing was by immunoSEQ multiplex PCR. The table records some 2.1 million clones, about 95% of them present only once. The chain employs TRBV21-1 and TRBJ2-7; TRBD2, as called in the table, went unchecked against the DNA. TRBV21-1 constitutes a pseudogene. Sequencing was carried out using naive CD4+ T cells sorted from blood. Specified subset: CD45RA+ positively selected. The source of this sequence is a man aged 18 to 30 in good health. CDR3 protein: CASSRSSPGLADPYEQYF. The DNA for the CDR3 is TGTGCCAGCAGCAGGAGTTCTCCGGGACTAGCTGACCCCTACGAGCAGTACTTC.